Presented here are 14 T cell receptor beta chains from one specimen sequenced in a study of T cell responses to AZD1222 COVID-19 vaccine. Generated by immunoSEQ multiplex PCR, the TCRdb table keeps only in-frame clones and is missing some. The profile shows about 97,000 clones, more than 70% of them singletons. Here the sequenced sample was peripheral blood, taken on day 0 of AZD1222 vaccination. The origin of the receptors is an adult in good health.

Details on this clone: Distinct nucleotide sequences in the sample also encode this CDR3. This chain uses TRBV6-5 with TRBJ1-5; 11 nucleotides line up with TRBD1. Germline CDR1 MNHEY, CDR2 SVGAGI. J was trimmed by 4 bases and V by 8 bases; bases with no gene match: 7. CDR3 length equals 15 residues. The CDR3 DNA sequence: TGTGCCAGCTCACCCGGGACAGGGGGTAATCAGCCCCAGCATTTT. Translation gives CASSPGTGGNQPQHF.

The rearrangement joins TRBV27 to TRBJ2-3, with D possibly being TRBD2 (6 bases). CDR1 and CDR2 from the germline V gene are MNHEY and SMNVEV (reference sequence). The V and J ends lost 5 bases and 5 bases respectively, with 14 bases between them. This CDR3 is built from 14 residues. This CDR3 reads CASSTRLGRDTQYF. CDR3 bases: TGTGCCAGCAGTACCCGACTAGGTAGAGATACGCAGTATTTT.

The chain is built from TRBV5-1 and TRBJ1-5; D might be TRBD1 (5 bases). The CDR3 is 15 residues long. Germline V gene lookup returns CDR1 SGHRS and CDR2 YFSETQ. Trimming cost V 1 base and J 3 bases, with 11 bases left between them. Here the CDR3 reads CASSLPVGDNQPQHF. Here the CDR3 DNA reads TGCGCCAGCAGCTTGCCCGTGGGGGACAATCAGCCCCAGCATTTT.

The chain carries TRBV6-5 and TRBJ1-2; 10 nucleotides agree with TRBD1. The CDR3 covers 14 residues. Germline V gene sequence: CDR1 MNHEY, CDR2 SVGAGI. Trimming removed 7 bases from V and 2 bases from J; junction bases left unmatched: 4. CDR3 coding DNA: TGTGCCAGCACGGGGACAGGGGACAACTATGGCTACACCTTC. Residues: CASTGTGDNYGYTF.

The chain is built from TRBV15 and TRBJ2-1; no reliable D call. This CDR3 has 12 amino acids. Trimming cost V 3 bases and J 7 bases, with 7 bases left between them. CDR1 is LNHNV, CDR2 YYDKDF, per germline (reference sequence). This CDR3 is CATSRGSNEQFF. The DNA for the CDR3 is TGTGCCACCAGCAGGGGGTCTAATGAGCAGTTCTTC.

The gene calls are TRBV18 and TRBJ1-2, with 7 bases that match TRBD1. The CDR3 has 15 residues. The germline gives CDR1 KGHSH, CDR2 LQKENI. V lost 3 bases to trimming and J lost 6 bases; unmatched junction nucleotides: 10. The CDR3 DNA reads TGTGCCAGCTCACCTGGGGTGACAGGGCTGGATGGCTACACCTTC. It translates to CASSPGVTGLDGYTF.

This chain links TRBV18 with TRBJ1-2; 10 positions match TRBD1. The germline CDR1 and CDR2 sequences are KGHSH and LQKENI. This CDR3 has 14 amino acids. The V segment lost 0 bases and the J segment 8 bases; nucleotides outside the gene matches: 3. CDR3 DNA: TGTGCCAGCTCACCACCCGGACAGGGGGGGGGCTACACCTTC. Protein product: CASSPPGQGGGYTF.

V usage is TRBV28 and J usage is TRBJ1-1; D perhaps matches TRBD1 (5 bases). Trimming removed 10 bases from V and 10 bases from J, with 16 bases in between. This CDR3 is 11 amino acids long. CDR1 is MDHEN and CDR2 is SYDVKM in the germline V gene. The CDR3: CAITTAGLAFF. Here the CDR3 DNA reads TGTGCCATTACGACAGCGGGTCTAGCTTTCTTT.

This clone was recorded once. The V and J genes are TRBV19 and TRBJ2-2; unclear D gene. In germline, CDR1 is LNHDA, CDR2 SQIVND (reference sequence). V lost 6 bases, J lost 2 bases, and 10 bases lay in between. The CDR3 runs to 14 residues. The CDR3 here is CASSGRPNTGELFF. The CDR3 bases are TGTGCCAGTAGCGGGCGGCCTAACACCGGGGAGCTGTTTTTT.

The J gene is TRBJ1-1, the V gene TRBV30, with D uncertain. The germline V gene has CDR1 GTSNPN and CDR2 SVGIG (reference sequence). V lost 0 bases and J 0 bases, leaving 11 bases between the germline ends. This CDR3 has 15 amino acids. The CDR3: CAWSVSHSLNTEAFF. The CDR3 DNA follows: TGTGCCTGGAGTGTAAGCCACAGCCTGAACACTGAAGCTTTCTTT.

The gene calls are TRBV2 and TRBJ1-2; D gene ambiguous. Looked up from germline, CDR1 is SNHLY and CDR2 is FYNNEI. Between the trimmed V and J ends, which lost 5 bases and 5 bases, there was a span of 6 bases. The CDR3 consists of 11 residues. CDR3 in DNA: TGTGCCAGCAGTCCCCAGTATGGCTACACCTTC. It is translated as CASSPQYGYTF.

The genes are TRBV2 and TRBJ1-3; 7 bases are a match to TRBD1. There are 14 residues in the CDR3. V lost 6 bases and J lost 1; bases outside the gene matches: 3. Germline CDR1 is SNHLY and CDR2 is FYNNEI. The CDR3 here is CASSRQGSGNTIYF. In DNA form, the CDR3 reads TGTGCCAGCAGCCGACAGGGATCTGGAAACACCATATATTTT.

This clone came up a few times. The V gene is TRBV6-5, the J gene TRBJ1-2, with D possibly matching TRBD1 (5 bases). The CDR3 spans 12 residues. Trimming cost V 7 bases and J 4 bases, with 10 bases left between them. Germline assignment: CDR1 MNHEY and CDR2 SVGAGI. CDR3 sequence reads: CASIRQPYGYTF. CDR3 coding DNA: TGTGCCAGCATTAGACAGCCCTATGGCTACACCTTC.

The chain links TRBV6-6 to TRBJ1-5, with D uncertain. Germline CDR1 is MNHNY and CDR2 is SVGAGI (reference sequence). V lost 6 bases and J lost 4, with 10 bases in between. The CDR3 spans 13 residues. The CDR3, as DNA: TGTGCCAGCAGCTCTGGGCTAAATCAGCCCCAGCATTTT. Amino acids: CASSSGLNQPQHF.